This T cell receptor (beta chain) was obtained from a study of cytomegalovirus exposure and HLA in healthy donors. Overall study findings and caveats: Roughly uniform sequencing depth across donors was assumed, possibly incorrectly.

PCR amplification relied on 60 Vbeta primers (plus 13 Jbeta primers). Using immunoSEQ multiplex PCR, the repertoire was profiled, and TCRdb retains in-frame clones only, with some absent. The listing records over 80,000 clones. On this clone itself: What it recognizes is unknown.

There are 17 residues in the CDR3. J lost 6 bases, V lost 0 bases, and 9 bases had no gene match. Germline V gives CDR1 SNHLY, CDR2 FYNNEI. The sequence derives from a girl between 10 and 17 years old in good health and CMV-seropositive. The chain links TRBV2 to TRBJ2-3, with 10 bases identical to TRBD1. Specimen: PBMCs. CDR3 sequence (DNA): TGTGCCAGCAGTGAAGCCCTACCAGGGACAGGGGTGGATACGCAGTATTTT. It encodes CASSEALPGTGVDTQYF.